The clone carrying this T cell receptor (beta chain) was seen many times. The CDR3 has 16 residues. Trimming took 2 bases from V and 2 from J, leaving 13 bases between them. The germline V gene encodes CDR1 MDHEN and CDR2 SYDVKM. The data stem from a study of T cells in Graves' hyperthyroidism and ophthalmopathy. Amplified regions were TCR beta CDR3 sequences from RNA transcripts. Initially, a first-round RT-PCR of the TCR CDR3 employed the HTBI primer set. TCRdb called the multiplex PCR reads again in MiXCR, with one record for every CDR3 protein. The sample has 200,000 to 250,000 distinct CDR3 sequences; approximately 20% are singletons.

The sequence was obtained from a man aged 40-49 years with Graves' hyperthyroidism. The specimen was blood. V gene TRBV28 combines with J gene TRBJ1-3; D call uncertain. The CDR3 sequence: CASSLEAWATGNTIYF. The CDR3 nucleotides are TGTGCCAGCAGTTTAGAGGCGTGGGCTACTGGAAACACCATATATTTT.